The 8 T cell receptor beta chains in this list originate from one sample, sequenced in a study of long-term antiretroviral therapy in people with HIV. The assay used was immunoSEQ (version v3.0), run at survey level. The repertoire was sequenced with immunoSEQ multiplex PCR; TCRdb's copy has only in-frame clones and lacks some. In the table there are 24,000 or so clones, 85% to 95% of which are singletons. The specimen comprised unsorted PBMCs, sampled roughly 5 years after starting antiretroviral therapy. These TCRs come from a woman between 50 and 59 years old with HIV.

V usage is TRBV7-8 and J usage is TRBJ1-5; D gene uncertain. CDR3 length: 14 amino acids. Germline V gene lookup returns CDR1 SGHVS and CDR2 FQNEAQ. The ends were cut back, 1 base at V and 6 bases at J, with 10 bases in the middle. Written as DNA, the CDR3 is TGTGCCAGCAGCTTAGTACAAGAAAGTCAGCCCCAGCATTTT. This sequence encodes CASSLVQESQPQHF.

The rearrangement uses TRBV6-1 and TRBJ2-7; D unresolved. The germline CDR1 and CDR2 sequences are MNHNS and SASEGT. This CDR3 has 14 amino acids. Between the trimmed V and J ends, which lost 3 bases and 3 bases, there was a span of 12 bases. The CDR3 spells CASSEVGNVYEQYF. As DNA, the CDR3 is TGTGCCAGCAGTGAGGTAGGGAATGTCTACGAGCAGTACTTC.

The chain couples TRBV28 to TRBJ2-1; a possible D gene is TRBD1 (6 bases). This CDR3 is built from 14 residues. V lost 5 bases, J lost 7 bases, and 15 bases lay in between. Germline V gene data show CDR1 as MDHEN and CDR2 as SYDVKM. Here the CDR3 reads CASSPQTGTNEQFF. The CDR3 DNA reads as TGTGCCAGCAGTCCCCAGACAGGCACAAATGAGCAGTTCTTC.

This rearrangement joins TRBV27 to TRBJ2-1, with TRBD2 matching over 8 bases. V lost 0 bases to trimming and J lost 9 bases; unmatched junction nucleotides: 7. The germline V gene encodes CDR1 MNHEY and CDR2 SMNVEV (reference sequence). The CDR3 contains 15 residues. Here the CDR3 reads CASSLSPGLVLEQFF. The DNA for the CDR3 is TGTGCCAGCAGTTTATCACCGGGACTAGTTCTTGAGCAGTTCTTC.

V and J are TRBV20-1 and TRBJ1-5; D is ambiguous. The V gene lost 7 bases and the J gene lost 6 bases, with 7 bases spanning the gap. The CDR3 spans 10 residues. Germline V gene lookup returns CDR1 DFQATT and CDR2 SNEGSKA (reference sequence). The CDR3: CSGPIQPQHF. CDR3 sequence (DNA): TGCAGTGGCCCGATTCAGCCCCAGCATTTT.

The chain links TRBV7-8 to TRBJ1-4; 10 nucleotides line up with TRBD1. The CDR3 spans 16 residues. After removal of 5 bases from V and 8 bases from J, the junction contained 11 bases not matched to a gene. Looked up from germline, CDR1 is SGHVS and CDR2 is FQNEAQ. CDR3 in amino acids: CASSPSTGGAREKLFF. CDR3 coding DNA: TGTGCCAGCAGCCCCTCGACAGGGGGCGCGAGAGAAAAACTGTTTTTT.

The rearrangement links TRBV6-1 to TRBJ1-1; tentatively, D is TRBD1 (6 bases). The CDR3 consists of 17 residues. CDR1 is MNHNS and CDR2 is SASEGT in the germline V gene. Trimming took 3 bases from V and 0 from J, leaving 17 bases between them. CDR3 protein: CASSEGGGRGLNTEAFF. In DNA, the CDR3 is TGTGCCAGCAGTGAGGGAGGGGGTAGGGGGTTGAACACTGAAGCTTTCTTT.

This chain connects TRBV19 to TRBJ1-2; 7 bases agree with TRBD1. Germline lookup yields CDR1 LNHDA and CDR2 SQIVND (reference sequence). J was trimmed by 0 bases and V by 7 bases; bases with no gene match: 8. The CDR3 totals 15 residues. The CDR3 DNA follows: TGTGCCAGTACCCCCCAGGGGGTTACTAACTATGGCTACACCTTC. Protein sequence: CASTPQGVTNYGYTF. Drawing the rest from reference TRBV19 and TRBJ1-2, the complete variable domain is DGGITQSPKYLFRKEGQNVTLSCEQNLNHDAMYWYRQDPGQGLRLIYYSQIVNDFQKGDIAEGYSVSREKKESFPLTVTSAQKNPTAFYLCASTPQGVTNYGYTFGSGTRLTVV.